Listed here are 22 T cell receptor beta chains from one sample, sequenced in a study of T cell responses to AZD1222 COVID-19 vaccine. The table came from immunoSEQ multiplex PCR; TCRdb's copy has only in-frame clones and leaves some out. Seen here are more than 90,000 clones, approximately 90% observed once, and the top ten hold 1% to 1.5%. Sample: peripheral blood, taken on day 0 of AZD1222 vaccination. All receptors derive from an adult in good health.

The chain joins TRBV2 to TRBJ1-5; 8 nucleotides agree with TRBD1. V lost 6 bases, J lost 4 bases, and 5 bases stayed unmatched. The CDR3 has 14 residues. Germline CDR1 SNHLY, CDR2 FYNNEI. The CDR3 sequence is CASSYDRGNQPQHF. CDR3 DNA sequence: TGTGCCAGCAGCTACGACAGGGGAAATCAGCCCCAGCATTTT.

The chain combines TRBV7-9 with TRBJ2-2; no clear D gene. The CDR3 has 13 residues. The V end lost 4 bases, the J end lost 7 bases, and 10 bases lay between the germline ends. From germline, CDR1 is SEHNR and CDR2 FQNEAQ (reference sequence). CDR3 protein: CASSSRLGGELFF. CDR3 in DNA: TGTGCCAGCAGCTCGCGGTTGGGCGGGGAGCTGTTTTTT.

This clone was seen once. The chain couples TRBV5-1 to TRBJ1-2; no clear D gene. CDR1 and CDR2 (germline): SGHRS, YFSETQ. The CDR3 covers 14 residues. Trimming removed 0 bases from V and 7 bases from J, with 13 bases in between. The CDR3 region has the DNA TGCGCCAGCAGCTTGGAGGTGACGGGTAGTGGCTACACCTTC. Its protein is CASSLEVTGSGYTF.

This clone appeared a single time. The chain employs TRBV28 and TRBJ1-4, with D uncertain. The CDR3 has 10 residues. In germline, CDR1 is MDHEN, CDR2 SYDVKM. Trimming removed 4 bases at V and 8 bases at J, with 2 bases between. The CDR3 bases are TGTGCCAGCAGTTCAGAAAAACTGTTTTTT. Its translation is CASSSEKLFF.

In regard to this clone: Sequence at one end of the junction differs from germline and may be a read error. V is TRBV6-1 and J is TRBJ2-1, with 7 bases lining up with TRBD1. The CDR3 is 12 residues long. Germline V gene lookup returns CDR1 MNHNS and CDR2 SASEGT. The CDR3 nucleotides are TGTGCCAGCACTGAAGGGGGCTATGAGCAGTTCTTC. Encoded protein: CASTEGGYEQFF.

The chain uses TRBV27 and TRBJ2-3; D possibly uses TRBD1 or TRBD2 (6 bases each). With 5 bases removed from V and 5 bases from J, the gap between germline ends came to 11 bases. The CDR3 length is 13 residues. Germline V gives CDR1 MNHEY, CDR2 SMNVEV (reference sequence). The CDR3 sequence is CASSLGGLDTQYF. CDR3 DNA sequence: TGTGCCAGCAGTCTCGGGGGCTTAGATACGCAGTATTTT.

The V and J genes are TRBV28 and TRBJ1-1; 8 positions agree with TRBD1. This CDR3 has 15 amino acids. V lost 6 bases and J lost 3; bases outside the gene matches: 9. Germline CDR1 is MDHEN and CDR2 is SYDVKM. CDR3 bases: TGTGCCAGCAGGGAGGACAGGGCGCGAGACACTGAAGCTTTCTTT. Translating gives CASREDRARDTEAFF.

The CDR3 nucleotides are TGCAGTGCTAGTTGGCTGAACTATGGCTACACCTTC. Protein: CSASWLNYGYTF. The rearrangement uses TRBV20-1 and TRBJ1-2; D not certain. The CDR3 spans 12 residues. Germline V gene lookup returns CDR1 DFQATT and CDR2 SNEGSKA (reference sequence). V lost 3 bases and J 2 bases, leaving 7 bases between the germline ends.

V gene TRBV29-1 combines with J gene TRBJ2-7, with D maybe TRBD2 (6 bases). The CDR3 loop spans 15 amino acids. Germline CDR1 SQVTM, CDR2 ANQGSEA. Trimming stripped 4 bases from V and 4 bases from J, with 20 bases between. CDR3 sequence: CSVASGTYGTYEQYF. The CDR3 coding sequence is TGCAGCGTTGCCTCCGGGACTTACGGTACATACGAGCAGTACTTC.

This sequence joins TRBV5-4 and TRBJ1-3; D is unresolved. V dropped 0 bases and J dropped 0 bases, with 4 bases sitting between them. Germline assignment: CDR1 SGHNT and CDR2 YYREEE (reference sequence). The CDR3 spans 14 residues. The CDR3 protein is CASSLDFSGNTIYF. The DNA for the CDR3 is TGTGCCAGCAGCTTGGATTTCTCTGGAAACACCATATATTTT.

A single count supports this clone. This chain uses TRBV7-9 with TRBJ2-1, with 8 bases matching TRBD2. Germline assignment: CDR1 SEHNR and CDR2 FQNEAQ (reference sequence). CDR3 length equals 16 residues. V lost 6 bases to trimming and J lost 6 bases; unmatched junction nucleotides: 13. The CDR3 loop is CASRPRPGLVVNEQFF. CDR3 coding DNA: TGTGCCAGCAGACCCCGTCCGGGACTAGTGGTCAATGAGCAGTTCTTC.

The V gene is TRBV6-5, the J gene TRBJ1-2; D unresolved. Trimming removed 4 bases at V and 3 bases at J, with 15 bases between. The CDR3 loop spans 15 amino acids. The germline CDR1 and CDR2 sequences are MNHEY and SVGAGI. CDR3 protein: CASSSTVGDYYGYTF. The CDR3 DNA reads TGTGCCAGCAGTTCCACAGTGGGAGACTACTATGGCTACACCTTC.

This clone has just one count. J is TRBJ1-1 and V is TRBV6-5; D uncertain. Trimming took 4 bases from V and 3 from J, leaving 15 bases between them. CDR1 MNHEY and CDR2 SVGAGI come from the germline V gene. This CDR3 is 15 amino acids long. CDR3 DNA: TGTGCCAGCAGTTCGACCGAAATTAGATACACTGAAGCTTTCTTT. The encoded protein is CASSSTEIRYTEAFF.

In nucleotides, the CDR3 is TGTGCCAGCAGTTACCTTGCCCTGGGAGAGCAGTACTTC. Translated, it gives CASSYLALGEQYF. The chain uses TRBV6-6 and TRBJ2-7; D uncertain. V was cut by 2 bases and J by 7 bases, with 12 bases left in between. Germline V lookup: CDR1 MNHNY, CDR2 SVGAGI (reference sequence). The CDR3 sequence is 13 residues long.

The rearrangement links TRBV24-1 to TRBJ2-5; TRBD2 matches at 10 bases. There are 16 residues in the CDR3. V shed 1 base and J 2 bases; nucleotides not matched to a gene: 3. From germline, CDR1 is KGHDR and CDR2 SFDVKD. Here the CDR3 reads CATSDFTSGEQETQYF. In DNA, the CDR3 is TGTGCCACCAGTGATTTTACTAGCGGGGAGCAAGAGACCCAGTACTTC.

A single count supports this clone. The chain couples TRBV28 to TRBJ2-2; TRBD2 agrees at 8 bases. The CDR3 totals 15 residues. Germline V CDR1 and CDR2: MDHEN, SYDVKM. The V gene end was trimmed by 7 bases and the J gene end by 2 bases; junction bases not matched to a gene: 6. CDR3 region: CASILTSGNTGELFF. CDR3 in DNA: TGTGCCAGCATACTAACTAGCGGCAACACCGGGGAGCTGTTTTTT.

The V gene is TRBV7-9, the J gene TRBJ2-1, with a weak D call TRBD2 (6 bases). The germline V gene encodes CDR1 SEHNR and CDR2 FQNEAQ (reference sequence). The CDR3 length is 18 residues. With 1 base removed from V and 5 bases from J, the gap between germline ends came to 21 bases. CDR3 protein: CASSLGLNLGGRNNEQFF. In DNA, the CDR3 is TGTGCCAGCAGCTTAGGGCTTAATCTGGGAGGTCGGAACAATGAGCAGTTCTTC.

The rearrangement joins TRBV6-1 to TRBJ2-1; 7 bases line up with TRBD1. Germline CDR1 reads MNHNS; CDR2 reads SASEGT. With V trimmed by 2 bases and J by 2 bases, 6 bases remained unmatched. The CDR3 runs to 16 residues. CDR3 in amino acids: CASSESLDRPYNEQFF. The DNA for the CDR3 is TGTGCCAGCAGTGAATCGCTGGACAGGCCCTACAATGAGCAGTTCTTC.

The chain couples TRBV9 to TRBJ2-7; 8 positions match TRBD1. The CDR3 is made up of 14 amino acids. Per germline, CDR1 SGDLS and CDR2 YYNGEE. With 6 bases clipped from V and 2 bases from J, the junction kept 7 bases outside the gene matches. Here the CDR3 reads CASNDGQGPYEQYF. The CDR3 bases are TGTGCCAGCAACGATGGACAGGGACCCTACGAGCAGTACTTC.

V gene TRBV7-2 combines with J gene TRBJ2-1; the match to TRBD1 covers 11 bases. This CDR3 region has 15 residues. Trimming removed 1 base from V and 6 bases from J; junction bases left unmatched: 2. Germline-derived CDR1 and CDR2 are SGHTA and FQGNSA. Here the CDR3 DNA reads TGTGCCAGCAGCTTAGAGGGGACAGGGGGCAATGAGCAGTTCTTC. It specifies CASSLEGTGGNEQFF. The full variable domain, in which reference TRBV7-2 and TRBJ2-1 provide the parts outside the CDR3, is GAGVSQSPSNKVTEKGKDVELRCDPISGHTALYWYRQSLGQGLEFLIYFQGNSAPDKSGLPSDRFSAERTGGSVSTLTIQRTQQEDSAVYLCASSLEGTGGNEQFFGPGTRLTVL.

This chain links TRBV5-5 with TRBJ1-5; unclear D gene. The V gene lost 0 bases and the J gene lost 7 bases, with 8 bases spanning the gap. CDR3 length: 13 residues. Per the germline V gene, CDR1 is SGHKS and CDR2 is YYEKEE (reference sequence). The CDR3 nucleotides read TGTGCCAGCAGCTTGGGTAGTCGACAGCCCCAGCATTTT. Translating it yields CASSLGSRQPQHF.

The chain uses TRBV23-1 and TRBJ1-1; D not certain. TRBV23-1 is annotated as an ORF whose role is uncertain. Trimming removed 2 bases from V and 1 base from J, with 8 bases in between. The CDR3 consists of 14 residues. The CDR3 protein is CASSQPDGNTEAFF. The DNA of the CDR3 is TGCGCCAGCAGTCAACCAGACGGGAACACTGAAGCTTTCTTT.